The 20 T cell receptor beta chains listed next were all sequenced from one sample in a study of cytomegalovirus exposure and HLA in healthy donors. The PCR employed 60 Vbeta primers together with 13 Jbeta primers. Data came from immunoSEQ multiplex PCR; TCRdb stores just in-frame clones and leaves some out. The table lists roughly 120,000 clones, around 81% of them singletons, with less than 2.5% in the top ten. The sequencing sample was made of PBMCs. All receptors come from a woman between 40 and 55 years old in good health and CMV-seronegative.

The V gene is TRBV19, the J gene TRBJ1-5; D gene unclear. V lost 3 bases, J lost 3 bases, and 15 bases lay in between. CDR3 size: 16 residues. From germline, CDR1 is LNHDA and CDR2 SQIVND (reference sequence). This CDR3 reads CASSIYTNRHNQPQHF. CDR3 nucleotides: TGTGCCAGTAGTATCTATACGAACCGACACAATCAGCCCCAGCATTTT.

The genes are TRBV30 and TRBJ2-5; D is possibly TRBD1 (5 bases). Trimming cost V 0 bases and J 1 base, with 9 bases left between them. CDR1 and CDR2 from the germline V gene are GTSNPN and SVGIG (reference sequence). The CDR3 totals 14 residues. The CDR3 is CAWSVGLAQETQYF. CDR3 DNA sequence: TGTGCCTGGAGTGTGGGGCTTGCCCAAGAGACCCAGTACTTC.

The chain combines TRBV6-1 with TRBJ1-5; no reliable D call. The V and J ends lost 6 bases and 5 bases respectively, with 14 bases between them. CDR3 length: 14 residues. CDR1 is MNHNS and CDR2 is SASEGT in the germline V gene. In DNA, the CDR3 is TGTGCCAGCAGCCCTAGTAAGGTTTATCAGCCCCAGCATTTT. It encodes CASSPSKVYQPQHF.

The J gene is TRBJ2-7, the V gene TRBV7-2; D is undetermined. The ends were cut back, 2 bases at V and 1 base at J, with 9 bases in the middle. Germline V gives CDR1 SGHTA, CDR2 FQGNSA. The CDR3 has 14 amino acids. The CDR3 region is CASSLLDTSYEQYF. The CDR3 coding sequence is TGTGCCAGCAGCTTATTAGACACGTCCTACGAGCAGTACTTC.

The chain uses TRBV19 and TRBJ2-7; D gene uncertain. The CDR3 loop spans 13 amino acids. CDR1 LNHDA and CDR2 SQIVND come from the germline V gene (reference sequence). Deletions cut 5 bases from V and 9 bases from J, with 17 bases between. The CDR3 DNA follows: TGTGCCAGTAGTCCCGATGGTCCTTCCGGGCAGTACTTC. Amino acids: CASSPDGPSGQYF.

This clone is a singleton in its sample. This chain uses TRBV6-5 with TRBJ1-1; D is unresolved. The germline V gene encodes CDR1 MNHEY and CDR2 SVGAGI. The V end was cut by 6 bases, the J end by 2 bases, with 16 bases between. There are 15 residues in the CDR3. CDR3 region: CASRSTRVGNTEAFF. CDR3 sequence (DNA): TGTGCCAGCAGAAGCACCCGGGTCGGCAACACTGAAGCTTTCTTT.

The chain recombines TRBV6-5 with TRBJ1-2; no clear D gene. This CDR3 region has 13 residues. The germline V gene encodes CDR1 MNHEY and CDR2 SVGAGI. The ends were cut back, 3 bases at V and 2 bases at J, with 7 bases in the middle. In nucleotides, the CDR3 is TGTGCCAGCAGTTATGAACAGAACTATGGCTACACCTTC. Translation: CASSYEQNYGYTF.

Concerning this clone itself: One end of the junction varies from germline; a read error may be responsible. CDR3 in DNA: TGTGCCAGCAGGTTGGGTGGGAGCTCCTATAATTCACCCCTCCACTTT. It codes for CASRLGGSSYNSPLHF. This chain links TRBV5-8 with TRBJ1-6, with no clear D. The CDR3 extends over 16 amino acids. The germline V gene has CDR1 SGHTS and CDR2 YDEGEE.

The genes are TRBV28 and TRBJ1-1; possible D gene TRBD1, 5 bases. The V and J ends lost 8 bases and 0 bases respectively, with 7 bases between them. Germline CDR1 MDHEN, CDR2 SYDVKM. The CDR3 loop spans 12 amino acids. The CDR3 DNA is TGTGCCAGCCGGGACTTGAACACTGAAGCTTTCTTT. This gives the protein CASRDLNTEAFF. The whole variable domain, remainder taken from reference TRBV28 and TRBJ1-1, is DVKVTQSSRYLVKRTGEKVFLECVQDMDHENMFWYRQDPGLGLRLIYFSYDVKMKEKGDIPEGYSVSREKKERFSLILESASTNQTSMYLCASRDLNTEAFFGQGTRLTVV.

CDR3 loop: CASSEQGAATEAFF. The CDR3 DNA reads TGCGCCAGCAGCGAACAGGGGGCGGCCACTGAAGCTTTCTTT. J is TRBJ1-1 and V is TRBV5-1; 9 bases are shared with TRBD1. Germline assignment: CDR1 SGHRS and CDR2 YFSETQ. CDR3 length: 14 residues. V lost 4 bases and J lost 4; bases outside the gene matches: 5.

This rearrangement joins TRBV7-2 to TRBJ2-2; 7 bases agree with TRBD2. The CDR3 is 15 amino acids. V was clipped by 6 bases and J by 1 base; unmatched bases: 5. Germline CDR1 SGHTA, CDR2 FQGNSA. The CDR3 is CASRIASGNTGELFF. The CDR3, as DNA: TGTGCCAGCAGGATTGCTAGCGGGAACACCGGGGAGCTGTTTTTT. The full variable domain, rest sourced from reference TRBV7-2 and TRBJ2-2, is GAGVSQSPSNKVTEKGKDVELRCDPISGHTALYWYRQSLGQGLEFLIYFQGNSAPDKSGLPSDRFSAERTGGSVSTLTIQRTQQEDSAVYLCASRIASGNTGELFFGEGSRLTVL.

J is TRBJ2-7 and V is TRBV25-1; TRBD1 agrees at 7 bases. The CDR3 extends over 13 amino acids. V was clipped by 8 bases and J by 2 bases; unmatched bases: 6. Germline loops: CDR1 MGHDK, CDR2 SYGVNS. This CDR3 is CASGGQAAYEQYF. CDR3 coding DNA: TGTGCCAGCGGAGGACAGGCTGCCTACGAGCAGTACTTC.

DNA for the CDR3: TGTGCCAGCAGTTCCGGACAGCGAACTGGGGCCAACGTCCTGACTTTC. Its protein is CASSSGQRTGANVLTF. This rearrangement joins TRBV28 to TRBJ2-6; D perhaps matches TRBD1 (6 bases). CDR3 length equals 16 residues. Germline CDR1 and CDR2: MDHEN and SYDVKM. Trimming shortened V by 4 bases and J by 2 bases, and 12 bases separated the two germline ends. The whole variable domain, filled in from reference TRBV28 and TRBJ2-6, reads DVKVTQSSRYLVKRTGEKVFLECVQDMDHENMFWYRQDPGLGLRLIYFSYDVKMKEKGDIPEGYSVSREKKERFSLILESASTNQTSMYLCASSSGQRTGANVLTFGAGSRLTVL.

V gene TRBV11-3 combines with J gene TRBJ2-7; 7 bases match TRBD1. The length of the CDR3 is 15 residues. V lost 5 bases, J lost 5 bases, and 12 bases stayed unmatched. Germline V CDR1 and CDR2: SGHNT, YENEEA. CDR3 amino acids: CASSNRDRGFDEQYF. CDR3 sequence (DNA): TGTGCCAGCAGCAACCGGGACAGAGGTTTTGACGAGCAGTACTTC.

The chain couples TRBV7-2 to TRBJ1-2; 9 bases align to TRBD1. In germline, CDR1 is SGHTA, CDR2 FQGNSA. The CDR3 is 13 residues long. J lost 8 bases, V lost 6 bases, and 7 bases had no gene match. The CDR3 DNA follows: TGTGCCAGCAGAGGGACAGGGCGGGGCGGCTACACCTTC. Protein sequence: CASRGTGRGGYTF.

The V and J genes are TRBV4-1 and TRBJ1-5; a possible D gene is TRBD1 (6 bases). Trimming left V 4 bases short and J 4 bases short, with 20 bases between. Germline V gives CDR1 MGHRA, CDR2 YSYEKL. The CDR3 runs to 17 residues. CDR3 sequence: CASSPGRVTGRNQPQHF. DNA for the CDR3: TGCGCCAGCAGCCCCGGCCGGGTGACAGGCAGAAATCAGCCCCAGCATTTT.

The chain employs TRBV14 and TRBJ2-7, with TRBD1 as a possible D gene (6 bases). The V end was cut by 3 bases, the J end by 4 bases, with 10 bases between. Germline lookup yields CDR1 SGHDN and CDR2 FVKESK. This CDR3 is 13 amino acids long. DNA for the CDR3: TGTGCCAGCAGCCAGGAACAGGGTTACGAGCAGTACTTC. Translating gives CASSQEQGYEQYF.

The CDR3 region has the DNA TGTGCCATCAGTGAGGAGACAGGGGGGACCTACGAGCAGTACTTC. Residues: CAISEETGGTYEQYF. The chain couples TRBV10-3 to TRBJ2-7; 9 bases fit TRBD1. CDR3 size: 15 residues. The germline CDR1 and CDR2 sequences are ENHRY and SYGVKD. V lost 2 bases to trimming and J lost 2 bases; unmatched junction nucleotides: 4.

This chain links TRBV10-2 with TRBJ2-5; TRBD2 matches 10 bases. The V and J ends lost 5 bases and 3 bases, in that order; junction bases with no gene match: 6. Germline V gives CDR1 WSHSY, CDR2 SAAADI. The CDR3 length is 15 residues. In nucleotides, the CDR3 is TGCGCCAGCAGTCGGAAAGCGGGGGGGGAAGAGACCCAGTACTTC. It specifies CASSRKAGGEETQYF.

This chain links TRBV15 with TRBJ1-2; TRBD1 might be the D (6 bases). Germline-derived CDR1 and CDR2 are LNHNV and YYDKDF (reference sequence). The CDR3 length is 14 residues. The ends were cut back, 9 bases at V and 6 bases at J, with 20 bases in the middle. CDR3 DNA sequence: TGTGCCACGAATAACGACGGGGGGGCCCATGGCTACACCTTC. Translated: CATNNDGGAHGYTF. Variable domain in full (rest from reference TRBV15 and TRBJ1-2): DAMVIQNPRYQVTQFGKPVTLSCSQTLNHNVMYWYQQKSSQAPKLLFHYYDKDFNNEADTPDNFQSRRPNTSFCFLDIRSPGLGDTAMYLCATNNDGGAHGYTFGSGTRLTVV.